The text below deals with one T cell receptor beta chain. Assay: immunoSEQ multiplex PCR; the TCRdb copy retains only in-frame clones and omits some. The sample lists approximately 390,000 clones, around 90% occurring once. This record comes from a study of blood T cell repertoires in COVID-19. In the study overall: The analysed material was cDNA or gDNA that came from T cells, B-cell-depleted T cells, or PBMCs.

Cohorts were determined from participant-reported clinical history. V was clipped by 4 bases and J by 3 bases; unmatched bases: 6. From germline, CDR1 is SNHLY and CDR2 FYNNEI. The CDR3 length is 15 residues. Sequencing input: PBMCs or T cells enriched from blood (not recorded which). The chain recombines TRBV2 with TRBJ1-5, with 7 nucleotides matching TRBD1. This TCR derives from a middle-aged woman with acute COVID-19. The CDR3: CASSAQGVSNQPQHF. The CDR3 DNA reads as TGTGCCAGCAGTGCGCAGGGGGTTTCCAATCAGCCCCAGCATTTT.